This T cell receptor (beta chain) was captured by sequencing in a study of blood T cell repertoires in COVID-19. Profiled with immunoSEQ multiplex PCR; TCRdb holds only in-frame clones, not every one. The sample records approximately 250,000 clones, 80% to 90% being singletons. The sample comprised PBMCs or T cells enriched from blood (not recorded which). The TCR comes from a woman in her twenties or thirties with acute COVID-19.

The CDR3 sequence is CASSSRAVDTQYF. The CDR3, as DNA: TGTGCCAGCAGCTCTCGTGCGGTAGATACGCAGTATTTT. The chain combines TRBV7-3 with TRBJ2-3; D is unresolved. The germline V gene encodes CDR1 SGHTA and CDR2 FQGTGA. The CDR3 sequence is 13 residues long. Trimming cost V 4 bases and J 5 bases, with 10 bases left between them.